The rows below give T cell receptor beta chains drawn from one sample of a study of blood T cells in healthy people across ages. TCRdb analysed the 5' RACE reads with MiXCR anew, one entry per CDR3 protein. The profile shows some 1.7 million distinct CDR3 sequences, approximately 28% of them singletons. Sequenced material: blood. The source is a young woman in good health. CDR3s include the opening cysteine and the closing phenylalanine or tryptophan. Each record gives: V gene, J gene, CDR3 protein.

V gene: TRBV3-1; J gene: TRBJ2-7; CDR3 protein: CASSQSVYEQYF
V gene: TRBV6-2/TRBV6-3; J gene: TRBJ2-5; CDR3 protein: CISSRQGLAAQETQYF
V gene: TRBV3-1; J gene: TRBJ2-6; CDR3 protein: CASSQRSSSGANVLTF
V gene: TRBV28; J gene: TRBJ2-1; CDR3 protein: CASSSPQGGSYNEQFF
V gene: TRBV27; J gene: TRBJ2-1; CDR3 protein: CASSFGWDWHNEQFF
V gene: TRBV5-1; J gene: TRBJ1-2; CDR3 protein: CASSPDGNGYTF
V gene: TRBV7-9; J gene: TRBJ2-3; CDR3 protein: CASSLHGTGWTDTQYF
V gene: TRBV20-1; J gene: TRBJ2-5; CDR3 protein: CSARSGLARETQYF
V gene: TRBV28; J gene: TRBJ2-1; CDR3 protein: CASSPGQGAKNNEQFF
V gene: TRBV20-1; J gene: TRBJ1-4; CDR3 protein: CSAPRAGTGAGKLFF
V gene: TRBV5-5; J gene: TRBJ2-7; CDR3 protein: CASSPGPPSREQYF
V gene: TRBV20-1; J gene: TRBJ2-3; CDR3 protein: CSALTSGRESTDTQYF
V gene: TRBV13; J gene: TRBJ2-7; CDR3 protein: CASSQAAVQYF
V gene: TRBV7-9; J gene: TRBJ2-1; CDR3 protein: CASSWDGNNEQFF
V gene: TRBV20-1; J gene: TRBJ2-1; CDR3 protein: CSAPGLAGFHNEQFF
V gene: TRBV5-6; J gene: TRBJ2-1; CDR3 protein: CASSLGAEGINEQFF
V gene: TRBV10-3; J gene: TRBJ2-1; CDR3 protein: CAISARGSKYEQFF
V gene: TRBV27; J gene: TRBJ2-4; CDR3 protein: CASSLSGLAGAEQYF
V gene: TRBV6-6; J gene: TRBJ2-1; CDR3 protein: CATTGTQSKNEQFF
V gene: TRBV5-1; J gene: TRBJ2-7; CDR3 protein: CASGREGQPNEQYF
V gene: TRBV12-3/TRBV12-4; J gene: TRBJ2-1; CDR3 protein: CASSSGRGRNEQFF
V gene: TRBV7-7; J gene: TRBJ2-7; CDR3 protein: CASSLTPSGVFNEQYF
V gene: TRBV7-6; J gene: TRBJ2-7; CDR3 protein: CASSLEPGLAYEQYF
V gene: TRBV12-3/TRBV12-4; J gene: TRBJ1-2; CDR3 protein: CASSPLGGARSYGYTF
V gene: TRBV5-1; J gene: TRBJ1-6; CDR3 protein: CASAPGQGDSPLHF
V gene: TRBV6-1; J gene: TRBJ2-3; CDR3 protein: CASSGLDKFTDTQYF
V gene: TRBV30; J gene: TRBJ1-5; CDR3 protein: CAWSVGAWDQPQHF
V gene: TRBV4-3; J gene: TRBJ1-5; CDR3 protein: CASSQDRDRANQPQHF
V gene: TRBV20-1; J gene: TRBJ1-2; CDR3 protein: CSAELPTAYGYTF
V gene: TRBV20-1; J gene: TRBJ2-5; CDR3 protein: CSARASTSEEAQYF
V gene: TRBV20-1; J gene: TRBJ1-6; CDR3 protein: CSASRDSPNSPLHF
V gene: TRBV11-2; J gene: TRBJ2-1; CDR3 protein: CASSPRWGGINEQFF
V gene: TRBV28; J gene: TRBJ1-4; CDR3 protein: CASSTEAMAGKLFF
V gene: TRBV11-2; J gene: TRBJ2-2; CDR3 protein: CASSLGWGLPNTGELFF
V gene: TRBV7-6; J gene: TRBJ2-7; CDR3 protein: CASSSLAGVPPYEQYF
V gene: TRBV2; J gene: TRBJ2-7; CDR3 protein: CASTVDGGINEQYF
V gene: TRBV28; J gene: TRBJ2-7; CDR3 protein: CASREQPFEQYF
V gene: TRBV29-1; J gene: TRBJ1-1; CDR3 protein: CSVEPLWDGAEAFF
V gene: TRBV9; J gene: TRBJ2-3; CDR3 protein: CASSVGFGTDTQYF
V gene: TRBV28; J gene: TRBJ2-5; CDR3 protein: CASSLPGMPLQETQYF